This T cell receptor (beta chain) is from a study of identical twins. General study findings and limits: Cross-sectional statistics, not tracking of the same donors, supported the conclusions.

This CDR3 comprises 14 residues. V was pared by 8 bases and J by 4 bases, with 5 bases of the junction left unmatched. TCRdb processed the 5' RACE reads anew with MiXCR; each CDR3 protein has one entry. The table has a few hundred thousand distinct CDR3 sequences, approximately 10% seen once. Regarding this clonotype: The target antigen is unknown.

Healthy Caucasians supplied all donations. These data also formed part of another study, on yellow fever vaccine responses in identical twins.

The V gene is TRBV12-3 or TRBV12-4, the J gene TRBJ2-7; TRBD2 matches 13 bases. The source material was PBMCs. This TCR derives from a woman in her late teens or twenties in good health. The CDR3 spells CASLLAGGTYEQYF. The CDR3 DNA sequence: TGTGCCAGCTTACTAGCGGGAGGGACTTACGAGCAGTACTTC.